The source of this T cell receptor beta chain is a study of blood T cell repertoires in COVID-19 (TCRdb year 2020). Some background on the complete study: Recovered participants in ImmuneRACE Cohort 3 were defined as having two consecutive negative NP/OP PCR tests, clearance from a healthcare professional, or resolution of symptoms. Samples covering the acute and convalescent phases of COVID-19 were provided by collaborators in the United States, Italy and Spain. The prospective study material was composed of cDNA or gDNA derived from T cells, B-cell-depleted T cells, or PBMCs. Deeply sampled blood TCRbeta repertoires from subjects exposed to, actively infected with, or recovered from COVID-19 were included in the dataset. The repertoires were released in a freely available public database meant as a resource for research on the immune response to SARS-CoV-2. Samples came from the ongoing ImmuneRACE study (first 160 participants) plus 1,254 subjects from 6 global collaborators. The sample metadata nearly always contained a de-identified subject ID, COVID-19 status, age in years and sex. Where available, HLA class I and class II types were obtained from metadata supplied by the sample provider rather than from assay-based typing. What the authors observed across the whole study: The amount of clinical and demographic metadata varied by source and participant and was provided uncurated.

Enrolling through a virtual design, the prospective study's participants ranged in age from roughly 18 to 89 years and lived across about two dozen United States geographic areas. In the prospective study, cohorts were assigned on the basis of participant-reported clinical history obtained from a screening survey and a study questionnaire. Each participant in the prospective study had whole blood, serum and a nasopharyngeal or oropharyngeal swab collected by mobile phlebotomists. Additional blood draws and questionnaires over an approximately 2-month period could optionally be provided by prospective study participants. Before DNA extraction, blood samples from the prospective study were shipped at room temperature or frozen. TCRbeta CDR3 regions were amplified from genomic DNA by means of the immunoSEQ Assay, a bias-controlled multiplex PCR. The authors processed their data as follows. The number of nucleated cells in each sample was estimated from the amplification of reference gene primers within the assay. To quantify the absolute abundance of each unique TCRbeta CDR3 rearrangement, sequence reads were collapsed and filtered. For each sample, productive Simpson clonality was calculated by taking the square root of Simpson's diversity index across productive rearrangements. TCRdb carries this immuneACCESS record with in-frame sequences only. Its versions omit some clonotypes, under half of them owing to an unresolved V gene in the studies checked, with the rest unexplained. V and J calls and clone size come straight from that table; D and trimming were deduced from the DNA. Across this sample there are a few hundred thousand clones, with over 75% seen only once. The ten largest clones take up 1.5% to 2% of the sample.

Via the germline V gene, CDR1 is MNHEY and CDR2 SVGAGI. The CDR3 contains 14 residues, cysteine and phenylalanine counted. Only the CDR3 DNA stays, 42 bases, in frame from base 1. V is cut back by 6 bases and J by 4 bases, with 5 bases in the junction unmatched. A remark on this clone: The target of this receptor is not known. Base qualities are missing; no much larger clone stands one base away.

Specimen: PBMCs or T cells enriched from blood (not recorded which). Recombination linked TRBV6-5 to TRBJ1-5; 8 bases in the middle match TRBD1. The TCR was taken from a man aged 35 to 55 in a cohort exposed to, infected with or recovered from COVID-19 (not recorded which). CDR3 loop: CASRLRDRNQPQHF. The nucleotides read TGTGCCAGCAGACTCCGGGACAGGAATCAGCCCCAGCATTTT.